This is a list of T cell receptor beta chains from one sample in a study of T cell responses to AZD1222 COVID-19 vaccine. Profiling relied on immunoSEQ multiplex PCR, and the TCRdb table lists in-frame clones only, not all of them. The sample has 200,000 to 250,000 clones; approximately 94% are singletons. This sample comprised peripheral blood, obtained on day 0 of MenACWY control vaccination. Receptor source: an adult in good health. Each CDR3 is given with its conserved first and last residue. D genes are given only for firm matches. Clone size is shown for a subset of rows, as once, few, many or a class of expanded clone.

V	length	J	size	D	CDR3	DNA
TRBV19	18	TRBJ2-5	.	.	CASLSTGHLGGHQETQYF	TGTGCCAGTCTCTCTACGGGACACCTAGGGGGACACCAAGAGACCCAGTACTTC
TRBV5-6	16	TRBJ2-2	.	TRBD2	CASSQQGLGVPGELFF	TGTGCCAGCAGCCAGCAGGGACTAGGTGTACCCGGGGAGCTGTTTTTT
TRBV4-2	15	TRBJ1-4	.	.	CASSQAGTPVEKLFF	TGTGCCAGCAGCCAGGCCGGGACACCAGTTGAAAAACTGTTTTTT
TRBV28	14	TRBJ1-2	.	.	CASSLLVTNYGYTF	TGTGCCAGCAGTTTATTGGTCACTAACTATGGCTACACCTTC
TRBV12-5	14	TRBJ1-2	.	.	CASAPGTPNYGYTF	TGTGCTAGCGCCCCCGGGACACCCAACTATGGCTACACCTTC
TRBV2	12	TRBJ1-5	.	.	CASSEGNQPQHF	TGTGCCAGCAGTGAGGGGAATCAGCCCCAGCATTTT
TRBV4-3	17	TRBJ1-6	.	TRBD1	CASSQDLGTGGGSPLHF	TGCGCCAGCAGCCAAGATCTAGGGACAGGGGGCGGTTCACCCCTCCACTTT
TRBV27	15	TRBJ1-2	.	.	CASSFTWPAGFGYTF	TGTGCCAGCAGTTTTACCTGGCCAGCTGGCTTTGGCTACACCTTC
TRBV2	15	TRBJ1-5	.	.	CASSPRGPSNQPQHF	TGTGCCAGCAGCCCCCGGGGGCCTAGCAATCAGCCCCAGCATTTT
TRBV25-1	15	TRBJ1-5	.	.	CASSEAGGLNQPQHF	TGTGCCAGCAGTGAAGCGGGTGGACTCAATCAGCCCCAGCATTTT
TRBV24-1	15	TRBJ2-5	.	TRBD1	CAKSGDRGRQETQYF	TGTGCCAAGAGTGGCGACAGGGGTAGACAAGAGACCCAGTACTTC
TRBV19	13	TRBJ1-5	once	TRBD1	CASSAGQYQPQHF	TGTGCCAGTAGTGCGGGACAGTATCAGCCCCAGCATTTT
TRBV5-4	16	TRBJ2-3	once	.	CASSFATGKVADTQYF	TGTGCCAGCAGCTTCGCAACAGGGAAGGTTGCAGATACGCAGTATTTT
TRBV11-3	14	TRBJ1-6	.	.	CASSLGRSNSPLHF	TGTGCCAGCAGCCTCGGACGGTCTAATTCACCCCTCCACTTT
TRBV27	14	TRBJ1-1	.	.	CASSLGRGITEAFF	TGTGCCAGCAGTTTGGGCAGGGGAATTACTGAAGCTTTCTTT
TRBV9	14	TRBJ1-5	.	.	CASNPGDSNQPQHF	TGTGCCAGCAACCCAGGGGACAGCAATCAGCCCCAGCATTTT
TRBV18	13	TRBJ1-2	.	.	CASSPPSSGGYTF	TGTGCCAGCTCACCACCGAGTTCGGGCGGCTACACCTTC
TRBV18	15	TRBJ1-4	.	.	CASSLRATTNEKLFF	TGTGCCAGCTCACTGAGGGCCACGACTAATGAAAAACTGTTTTTT
TRBV7-8	16	TRBJ2-3	.	TRBD2	CASSLASEAGADTQYF	TGTGCCAGCAGCTTAGCGAGTGAAGCGGGAGCAGATACGCAGTATTTT
TRBV5-1	13	TRBJ2-1	.	.	CASSPPIYNEQFF	TGCGCCAGCAGCCCCCCCATCTACAATGAGCAGTTCTTC
TRBV18	18	TRBJ1-2	.	.	CASSPLPVDPDSNYGYTF	TGTGCCAGCTCACCACTCCCCGTGGACCCGGACAGTAACTATGGCTACACCTTC
TRBV9	16	TRBJ2-1	.	.	CASSVSGLGSYNEQFF	TGTGCCAGCAGCGTAAGTGGGTTAGGGTCCTACAATGAGCAGTTCTTC
TRBV6-5	15	TRBJ1-5	.	.	CASRRTTVPVQPQHF	TGTGCCAGCAGACGAACGACAGTGCCGGTTCAGCCCCAGCATTTT
TRBV7-9	15	TRBJ1-1	once	.	CASSEESGWDTEAFF	TGTGCCAGCAGCGAAGAGTCAGGTTGGGACACTGAAGCTTTCTTT
TRBV2	15	TRBJ1-5	.	.	CASSEGASGNQPQHF	TGTGCCAGCAGTGAGGGCGCGTCGGGTAATCAACCCCAGCATTTT
TRBV14	14	TRBJ2-3	.	TRBD2	CASSQQRGGNTQYF	TGTGCCAGCAGCCAACAGCGGGGGGGGAATACGCAGTATTTT
TRBV4-3	14	TRBJ1-1	.	.	CASSQDVVNTEAFF	TGCGCCAGCAGCCAAGATGTGGTCAACACTGAAGCTTTCTTT
TRBV18	12	TRBJ2-5	.	.	CASSPQQETQYF	TGTGCCAGCTCACCACAACAAGAGACCCAGTACTTC
TRBV6-5	14	TRBJ1-2	.	.	CASSPLEGRSGYTF	TGTGCCAGCAGTCCCCTAGAGGGTAGGAGCGGCTACACCTTC
TRBV10-2	12	TRBJ1-4	.	TRBD1	CASGMTGRKLFF	TGCGCCAGCGGTATGACAGGGAGAAAACTGTTTTTT
TRBV2	15	TRBJ1-6	few	.	CASSEWGSVNSPLHF	TGTGCCAGCAGTGAATGGGGGTCTGTAAATTCACCCCTCCACTTT